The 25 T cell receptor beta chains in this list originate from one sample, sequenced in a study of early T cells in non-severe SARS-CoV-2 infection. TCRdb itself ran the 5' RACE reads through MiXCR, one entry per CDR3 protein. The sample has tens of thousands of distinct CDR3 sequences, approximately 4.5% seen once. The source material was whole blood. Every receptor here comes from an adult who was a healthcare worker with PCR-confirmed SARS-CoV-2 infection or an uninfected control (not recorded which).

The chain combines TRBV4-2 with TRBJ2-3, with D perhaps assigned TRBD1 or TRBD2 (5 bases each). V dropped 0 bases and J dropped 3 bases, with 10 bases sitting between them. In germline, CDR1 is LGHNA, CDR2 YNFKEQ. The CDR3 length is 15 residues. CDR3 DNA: TGTGCCAGCAGCCAAGAATTGAGGGGTACAGATACGCAGTATTTT. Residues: CASSQELRGTDTQYF.

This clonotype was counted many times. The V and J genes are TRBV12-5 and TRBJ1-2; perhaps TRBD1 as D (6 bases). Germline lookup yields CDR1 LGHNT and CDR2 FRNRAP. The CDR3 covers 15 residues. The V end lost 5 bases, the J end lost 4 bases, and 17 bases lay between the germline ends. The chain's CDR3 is CASGPPRQGSYGYTF. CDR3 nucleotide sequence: TGTGCTAGTGGTCCCCCCCGGCAGGGGAGCTATGGCTACACCTTC.

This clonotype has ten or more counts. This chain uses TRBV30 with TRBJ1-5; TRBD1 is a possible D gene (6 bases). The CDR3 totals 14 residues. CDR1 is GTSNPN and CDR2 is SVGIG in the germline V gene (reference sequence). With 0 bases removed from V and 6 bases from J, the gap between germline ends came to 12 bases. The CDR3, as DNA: TGTGCCTGGAGTGTAGGGGGTTTCGGTCAGCCCCAGCATTTT. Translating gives CAWSVGGFGQPQHF.

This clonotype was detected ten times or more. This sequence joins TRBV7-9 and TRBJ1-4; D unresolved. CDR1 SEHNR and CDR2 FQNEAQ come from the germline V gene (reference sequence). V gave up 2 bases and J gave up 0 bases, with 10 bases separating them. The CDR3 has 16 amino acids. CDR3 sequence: CASSLRPGATNEKLFF. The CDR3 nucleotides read TGTGCCAGCAGCTTACGGCCAGGTGCAACTAATGAAAAACTGTTTTTT.

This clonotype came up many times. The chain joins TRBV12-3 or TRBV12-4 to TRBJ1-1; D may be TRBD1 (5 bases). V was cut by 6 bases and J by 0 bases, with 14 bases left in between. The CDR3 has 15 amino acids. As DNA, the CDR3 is TGTGCCAGCAGGGAACAAGAGGGGATGAACACTGAAGCTTTCTTT. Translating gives CASREQEGMNTEAFF.

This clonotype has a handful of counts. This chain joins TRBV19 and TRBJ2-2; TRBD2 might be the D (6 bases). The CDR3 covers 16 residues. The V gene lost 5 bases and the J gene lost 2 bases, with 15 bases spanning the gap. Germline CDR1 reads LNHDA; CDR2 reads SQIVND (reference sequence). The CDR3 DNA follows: TGTGCCAGTAGTCGCGGGGTCACATATAACACCGGGGAGCTGTTTTTT. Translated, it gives CASSRGVTYNTGELFF.

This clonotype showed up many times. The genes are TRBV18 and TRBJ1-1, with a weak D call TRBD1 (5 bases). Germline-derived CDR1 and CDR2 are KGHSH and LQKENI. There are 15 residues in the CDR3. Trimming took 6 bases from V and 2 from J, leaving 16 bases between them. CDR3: CASSRLGPPNTEAFF. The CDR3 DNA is TGTGCCAGCTCGAGGCTGGGACCGCCTAACACTGAAGCTTTCTTT.

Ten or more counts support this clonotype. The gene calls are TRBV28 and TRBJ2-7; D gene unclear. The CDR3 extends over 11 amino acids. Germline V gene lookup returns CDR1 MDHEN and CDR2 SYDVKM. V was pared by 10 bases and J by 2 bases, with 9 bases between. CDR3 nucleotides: TGTGCCACGATACGGACCTACGAGCAGTACTTC. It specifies CATIRTYEQYF.

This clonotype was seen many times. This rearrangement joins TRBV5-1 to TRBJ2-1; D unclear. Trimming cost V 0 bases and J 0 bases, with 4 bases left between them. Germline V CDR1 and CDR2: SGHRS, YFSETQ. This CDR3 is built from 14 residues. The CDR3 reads CASSLALSYNEQFF. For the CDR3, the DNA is TGCGCCAGCAGCTTGGCCCTCTCCTACAATGAGCAGTTCTTC.

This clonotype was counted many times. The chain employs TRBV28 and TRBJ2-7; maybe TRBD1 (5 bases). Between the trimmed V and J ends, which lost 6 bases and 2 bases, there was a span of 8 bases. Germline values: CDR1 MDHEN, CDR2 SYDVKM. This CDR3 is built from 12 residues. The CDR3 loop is CASRGRAYEQYF. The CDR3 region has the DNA TGTGCCAGCAGGGGCAGGGCCTACGAGCAGTACTTC.

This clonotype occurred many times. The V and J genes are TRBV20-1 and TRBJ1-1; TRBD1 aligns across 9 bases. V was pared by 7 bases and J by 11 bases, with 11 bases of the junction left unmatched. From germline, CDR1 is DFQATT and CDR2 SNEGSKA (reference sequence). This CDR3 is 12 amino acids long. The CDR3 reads CSVTGTGFEAFF. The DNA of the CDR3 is TGCAGTGTTACCGGGACAGGGTTTGAGGCTTTCTTT.

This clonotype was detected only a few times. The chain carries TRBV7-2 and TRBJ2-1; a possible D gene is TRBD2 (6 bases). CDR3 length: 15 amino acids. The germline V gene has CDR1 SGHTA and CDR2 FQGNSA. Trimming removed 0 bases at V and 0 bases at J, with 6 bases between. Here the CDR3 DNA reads TGTGCCAGCAGCTTAGCCGGGAGCTCCTACAATGAGCAGTTCTTC. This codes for CASSLAGSSYNEQFF.

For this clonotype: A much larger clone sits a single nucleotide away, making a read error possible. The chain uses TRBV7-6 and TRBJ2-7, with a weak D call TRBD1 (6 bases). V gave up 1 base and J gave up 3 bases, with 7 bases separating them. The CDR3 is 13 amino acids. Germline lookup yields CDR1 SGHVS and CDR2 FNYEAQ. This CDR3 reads CASSLGQDYEQYF. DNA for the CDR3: TGTGCCAGCAGCTTAGGACAGGACTACGAGCAGTACTTC. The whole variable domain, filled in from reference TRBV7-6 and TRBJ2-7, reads GAGVSQSPRYKVTKRGQDVALRCDPISGHVSLYWYRQALGQGPEFLTYFNYEAQQDKSGLPNDRFSAERPEGSISTLTIQRTEQRDSAMYRCASSLGQDYEQYFGPGTRLTVT.

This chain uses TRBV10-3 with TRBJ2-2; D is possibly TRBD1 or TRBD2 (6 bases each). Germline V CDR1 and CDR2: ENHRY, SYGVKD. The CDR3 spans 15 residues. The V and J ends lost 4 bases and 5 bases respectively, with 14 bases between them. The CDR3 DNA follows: TGTGCCATCAGTGCTTCGGGGGCGAGAACCGGGGAGCTGTTTTTT. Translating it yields CAISASGARTGELFF.

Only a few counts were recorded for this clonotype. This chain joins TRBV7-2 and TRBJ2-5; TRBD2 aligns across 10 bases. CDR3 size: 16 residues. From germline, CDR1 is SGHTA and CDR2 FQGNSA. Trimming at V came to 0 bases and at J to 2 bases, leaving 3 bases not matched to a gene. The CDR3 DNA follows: TGTGCCAGCAGCTTAGCGGTTAGCGGGGGGCAAGAGACCCAGTACTTC. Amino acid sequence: CASSLAVSGGQETQYF. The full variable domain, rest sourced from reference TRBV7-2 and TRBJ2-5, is GAGVSQSPSNKVTEKGKDVELRCDPISGHTALYWYRQSLGQGLEFLIYFQGNSAPDKSGLPSDRFSAERTGGSVSTLTIQRTQQEDSAVYLCASSLAVSGGQETQYFGPGTRLLVL.

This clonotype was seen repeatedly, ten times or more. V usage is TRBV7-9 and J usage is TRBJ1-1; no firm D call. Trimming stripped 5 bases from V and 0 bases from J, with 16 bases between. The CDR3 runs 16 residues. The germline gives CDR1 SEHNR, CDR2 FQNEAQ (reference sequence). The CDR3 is CASSHPSARLNTEAFF. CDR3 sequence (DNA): TGTGCCAGCAGCCACCCCAGCGCGAGGCTGAACACTGAAGCTTTCTTT.

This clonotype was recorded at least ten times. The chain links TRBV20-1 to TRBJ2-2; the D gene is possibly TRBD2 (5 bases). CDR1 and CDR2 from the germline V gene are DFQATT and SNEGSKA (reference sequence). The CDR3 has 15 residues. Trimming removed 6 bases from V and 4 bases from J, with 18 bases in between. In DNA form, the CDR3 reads TGCAGTGCAGAGCGGAGCGGAGCAAGCACCGGGGAGCTGTTTTTT. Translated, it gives CSAERSGASTGELFF.

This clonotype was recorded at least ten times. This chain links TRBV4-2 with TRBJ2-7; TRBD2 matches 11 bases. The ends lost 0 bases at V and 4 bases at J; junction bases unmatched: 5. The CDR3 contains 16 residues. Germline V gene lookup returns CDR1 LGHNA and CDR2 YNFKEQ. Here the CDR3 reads CASSQESLAGAYEQYF. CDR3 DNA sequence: TGTGCCAGCAGCCAAGAGTCACTAGCGGGAGCATACGAGCAGTACTTC.

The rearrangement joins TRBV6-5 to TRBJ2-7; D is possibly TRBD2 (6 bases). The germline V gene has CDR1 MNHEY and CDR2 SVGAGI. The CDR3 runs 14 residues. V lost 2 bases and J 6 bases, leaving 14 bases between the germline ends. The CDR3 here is CASSYAGRPLEQYF. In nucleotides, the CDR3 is TGTGCCAGCAGTTACGCGGGGAGGCCCCTCGAGCAGTACTTC.

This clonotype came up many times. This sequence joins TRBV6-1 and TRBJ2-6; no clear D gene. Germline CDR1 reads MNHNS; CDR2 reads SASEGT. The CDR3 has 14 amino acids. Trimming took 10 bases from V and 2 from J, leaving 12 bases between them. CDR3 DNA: TGTGCCAACCGGGCCGACACTGGGGCCAACGTCCTGACTTTC. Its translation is CANRADTGANVLTF.

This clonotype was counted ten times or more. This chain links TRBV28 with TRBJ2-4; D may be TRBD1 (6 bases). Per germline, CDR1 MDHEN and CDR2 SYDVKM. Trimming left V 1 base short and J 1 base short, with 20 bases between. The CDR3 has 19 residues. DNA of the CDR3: TGTGCCAGCAGTTTATCACAGGGTGAGCCGGGCCGCGCCAAAAACATTCAGTACTTC. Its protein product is CASSLSQGEPGRAKNIQYF.

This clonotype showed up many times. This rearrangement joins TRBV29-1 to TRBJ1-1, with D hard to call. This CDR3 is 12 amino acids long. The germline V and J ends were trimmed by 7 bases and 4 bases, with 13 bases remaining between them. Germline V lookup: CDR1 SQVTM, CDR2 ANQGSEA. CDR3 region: CSDIDPGTEAFF. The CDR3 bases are TGCAGCGACATAGACCCGGGCACTGAAGCTTTCTTT.

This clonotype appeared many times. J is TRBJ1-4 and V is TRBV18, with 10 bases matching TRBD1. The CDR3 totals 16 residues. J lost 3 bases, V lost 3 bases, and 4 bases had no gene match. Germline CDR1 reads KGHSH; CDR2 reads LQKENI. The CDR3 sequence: CASSPWDRGANEKLFF. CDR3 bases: TGTGCCAGCTCACCGTGGGACAGGGGAGCTAATGAAAAACTGTTTTTT.

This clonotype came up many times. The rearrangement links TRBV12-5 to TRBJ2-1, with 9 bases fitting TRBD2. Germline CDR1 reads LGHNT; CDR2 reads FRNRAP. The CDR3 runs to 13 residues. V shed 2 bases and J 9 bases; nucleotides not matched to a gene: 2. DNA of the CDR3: TGTGCTAGTGGTTTGATGACTAGCGGTGAGCAGTTCTTC. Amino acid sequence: CASGLMTSGEQFF.

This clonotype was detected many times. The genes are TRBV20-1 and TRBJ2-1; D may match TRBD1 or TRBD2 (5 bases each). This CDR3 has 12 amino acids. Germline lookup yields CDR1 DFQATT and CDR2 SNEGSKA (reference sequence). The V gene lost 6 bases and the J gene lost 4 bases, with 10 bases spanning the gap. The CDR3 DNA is TGCAGTGCGGAGGACAAGTACAATGAGCAGTTCTTC. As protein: CSAEDKYNEQFF.